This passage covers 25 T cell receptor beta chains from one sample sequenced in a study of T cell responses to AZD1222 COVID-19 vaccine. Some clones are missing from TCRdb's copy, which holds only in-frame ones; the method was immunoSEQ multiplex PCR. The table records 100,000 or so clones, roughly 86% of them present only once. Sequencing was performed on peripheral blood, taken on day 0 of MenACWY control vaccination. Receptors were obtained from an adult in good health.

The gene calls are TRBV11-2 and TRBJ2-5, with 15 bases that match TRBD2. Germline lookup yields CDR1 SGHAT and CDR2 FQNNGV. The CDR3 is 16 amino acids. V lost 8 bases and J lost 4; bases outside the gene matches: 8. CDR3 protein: CASSWGTSGGLETQYF. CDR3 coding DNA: TGTGCCAGCTCCTGGGGGACTAGCGGGGGGCTAGAGACCCAGTACTTC.

The CDR3 loop is CASSPEMARGKNIQYF. The CDR3 coding sequence is TGTGCCAGCAGCCCAGAGATGGCCAGGGGGAAAAACATTCAGTACTTC. The chain carries TRBV3-1 (or the pseudogene TRBV3-2) and TRBJ2-4; 7 bases agree with TRBD1. The trim removed 4 bases at V and 4 bases at J, leaving 10 bases unmatched. The germline gives CDR1 LGHDT, CDR2 YNNKEL (reference sequence). The CDR3 is 16 residues long.

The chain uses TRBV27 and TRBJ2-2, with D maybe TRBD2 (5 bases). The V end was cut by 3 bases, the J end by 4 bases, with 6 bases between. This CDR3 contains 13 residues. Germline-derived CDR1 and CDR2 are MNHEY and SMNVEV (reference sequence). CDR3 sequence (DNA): TGTGCCAGCAGTTTTCGGGGCACCGGGGAGCTGTTTTTT. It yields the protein CASSFRGTGELFF.

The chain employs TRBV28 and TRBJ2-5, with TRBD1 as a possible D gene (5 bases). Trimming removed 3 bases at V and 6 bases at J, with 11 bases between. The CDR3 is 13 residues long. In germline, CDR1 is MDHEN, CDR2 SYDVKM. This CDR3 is CASSFGRVKTQYF. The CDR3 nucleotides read TGTGCCAGCAGTTTCGGCAGGGTTAAGACCCAGTACTTC. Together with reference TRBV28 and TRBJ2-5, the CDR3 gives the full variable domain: DVKVTQSSRYLVKRTGEKVFLECVQDMDHENMFWYRQDPGLGLRLIYFSYDVKMKEKGDIPEGYSVSREKKERFSLILESASTNQTSMYLCASSFGRVKTQYFGPGTRLLVL.

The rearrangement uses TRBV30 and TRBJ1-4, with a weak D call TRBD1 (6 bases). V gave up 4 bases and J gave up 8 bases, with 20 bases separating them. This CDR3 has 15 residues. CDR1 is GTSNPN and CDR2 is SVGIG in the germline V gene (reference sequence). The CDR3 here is CAWNPRTANREKLFF. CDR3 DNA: TGTGCCTGGAATCCTAGGACAGCCAACCGCGAAAAACTGTTTTTT.

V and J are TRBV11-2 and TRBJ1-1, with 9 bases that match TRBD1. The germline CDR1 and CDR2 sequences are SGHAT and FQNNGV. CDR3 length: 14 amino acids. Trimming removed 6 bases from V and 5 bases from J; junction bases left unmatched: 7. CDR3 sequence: CASSHGQGITEAFF. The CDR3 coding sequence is TGTGCCAGCAGTCATGGACAGGGGATAACTGAAGCTTTCTTT.

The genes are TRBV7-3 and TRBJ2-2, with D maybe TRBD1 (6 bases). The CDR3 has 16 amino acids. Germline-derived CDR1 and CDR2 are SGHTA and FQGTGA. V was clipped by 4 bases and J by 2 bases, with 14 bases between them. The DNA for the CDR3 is TGTGCCAGCAGCTCCAAGGCAGGGGTAAACACCGGGGAGCTGTTTTTT. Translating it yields CASSSKAGVNTGELFF.

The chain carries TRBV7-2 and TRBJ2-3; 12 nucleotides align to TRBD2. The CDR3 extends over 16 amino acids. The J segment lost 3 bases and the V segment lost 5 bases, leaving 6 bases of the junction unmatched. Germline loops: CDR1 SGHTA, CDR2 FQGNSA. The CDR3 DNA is TGTGCCAGCAGCCTGGAGCTAGCGGGGGGGACAGATACGCAGTATTTT. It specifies CASSLELAGGTDTQYF.

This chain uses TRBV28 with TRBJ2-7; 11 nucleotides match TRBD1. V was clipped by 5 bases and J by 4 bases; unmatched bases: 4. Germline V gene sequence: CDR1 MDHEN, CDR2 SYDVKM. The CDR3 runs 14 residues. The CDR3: CASSGQGASYEQYF. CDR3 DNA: TGTGCCAGCAGTGGACAGGGGGCAAGTTACGAGCAGTACTTC. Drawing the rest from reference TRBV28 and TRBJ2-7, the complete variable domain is DVKVTQSSRYLVKRTGEKVFLECVQDMDHENMFWYRQDPGLGLRLIYFSYDVKMKEKGDIPEGYSVSREKKERFSLILESASTNQTSMYLCASSGQGASYEQYFGPGTRLTVT.

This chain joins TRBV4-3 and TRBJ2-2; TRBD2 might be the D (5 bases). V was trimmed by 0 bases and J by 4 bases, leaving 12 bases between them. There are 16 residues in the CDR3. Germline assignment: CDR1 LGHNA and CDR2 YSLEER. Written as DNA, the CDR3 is TGCGCCAGCAGCCAAGACTACGGGGAAGGCACCGGGGAGCTGTTTTTT. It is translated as CASSQDYGEGTGELFF.

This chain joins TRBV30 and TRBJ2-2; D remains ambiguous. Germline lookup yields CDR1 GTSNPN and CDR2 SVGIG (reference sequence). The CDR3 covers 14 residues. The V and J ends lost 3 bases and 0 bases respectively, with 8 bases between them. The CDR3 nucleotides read TGTGCCTGGAGGGTCAATGCGAACACCGGGGAGCTGTTTTTT. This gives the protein CAWRVNANTGELFF.

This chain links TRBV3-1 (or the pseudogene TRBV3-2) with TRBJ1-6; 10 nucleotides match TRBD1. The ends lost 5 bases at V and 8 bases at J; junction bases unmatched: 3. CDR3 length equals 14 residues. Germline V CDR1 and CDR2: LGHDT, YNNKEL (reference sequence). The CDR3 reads CASSYGTGDSPLHF. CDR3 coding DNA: TGTGCCAGCAGCTACGGGACAGGGGATTCACCCCTCCACTTT.

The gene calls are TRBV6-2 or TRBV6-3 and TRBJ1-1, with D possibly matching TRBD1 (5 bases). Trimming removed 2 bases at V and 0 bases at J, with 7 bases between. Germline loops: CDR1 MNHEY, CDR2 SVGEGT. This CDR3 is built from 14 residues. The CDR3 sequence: CASSYDSLNTEAFF. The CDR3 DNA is TGTGCCAGCAGTTACGACAGTTTGAACACTGAAGCTTTCTTT.

This CDR3 reads CAISDGLAGVGTDTQYF. The CDR3 bases are TGTGCCATCAGTGACGGACTAGCGGGAGTTGGCACAGATACGCAGTATTTT. The J gene is TRBJ2-3, the V gene TRBV10-3; TRBD2 aligns across 13 bases. Germline V gives CDR1 ENHRY, CDR2 SYGVKD. V was clipped by 3 bases and J by 1 base; unmatched bases: 4. CDR3 length equals 17 residues.

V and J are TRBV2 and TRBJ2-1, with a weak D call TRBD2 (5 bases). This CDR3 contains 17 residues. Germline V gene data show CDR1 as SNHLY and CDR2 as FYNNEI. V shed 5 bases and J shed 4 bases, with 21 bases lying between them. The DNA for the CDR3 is TGTGCCAGCAGTCCCGTTTGGGCTAGCAGTACGTACAATGAGCAGTTCTTC. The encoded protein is CASSPVWASSTYNEQFF.

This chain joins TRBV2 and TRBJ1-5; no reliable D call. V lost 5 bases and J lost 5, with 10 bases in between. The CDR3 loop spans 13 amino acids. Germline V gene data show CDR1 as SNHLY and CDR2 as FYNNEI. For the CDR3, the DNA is TGTGCCAGCAGTTATGGACCATATCAGCCCCAGCATTTT. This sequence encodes CASSYGPYQPQHF.

The CDR3 DNA follows: TGTGCCAGCATGGAGGCCCGACAAGGGAGCACCTACGAGCAGTACTTC. As protein: CASMEARQGSTYEQYF. The chain is built from TRBV7-9 and TRBJ2-7, with a weak D call TRBD2 (5 bases). The germline CDR1 and CDR2 sequences are SEHNR and FQNEAQ (reference sequence). The V end was cut by 7 bases, the J end by 2 bases, with 21 bases between. The CDR3 has 16 residues.

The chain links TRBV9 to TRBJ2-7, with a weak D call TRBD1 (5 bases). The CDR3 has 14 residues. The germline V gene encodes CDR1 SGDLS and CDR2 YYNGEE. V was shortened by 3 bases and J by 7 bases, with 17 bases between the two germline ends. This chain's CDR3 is CASSARTNIGEQYF. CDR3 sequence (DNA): TGTGCCAGCAGCGCAAGGACAAATATCGGAGAGCAGTACTTC.

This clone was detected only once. The CDR3 region is CASSLAGQPQHF. Written as DNA, the CDR3 is TGTGCCAGCAGTCTCGCGGGTCAGCCCCAGCATTTT. The chain has TRBV12-3 or TRBV12-4 and TRBJ1-5; D remains ambiguous. The V gene lost 5 bases and the J gene lost 6 bases, with 8 bases spanning the gap. The CDR3 is made up of 12 amino acids.

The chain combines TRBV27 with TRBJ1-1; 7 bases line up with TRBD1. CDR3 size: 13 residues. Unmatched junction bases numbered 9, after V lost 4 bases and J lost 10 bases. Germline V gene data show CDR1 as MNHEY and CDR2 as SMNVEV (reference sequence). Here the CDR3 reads CASSSNHRGGAFF. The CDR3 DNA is TGTGCCAGCAGTTCCAACCACAGGGGAGGAGCTTTCTTT.

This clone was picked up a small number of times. This CDR3 reads CATSRDLPPLNEKLFF. As DNA, the CDR3 is TGTGCCACCAGCAGAGATCTTCCGCCCTTAAATGAAAAACTGTTTTTT. The chain employs TRBV15 and TRBJ1-4; D call uncertain. Germline V lookup: CDR1 LNHNV, CDR2 YYDKDF (reference sequence). V was trimmed by 0 bases and J by 5 bases, leaving 13 bases between them. CDR3 length: 16 residues.

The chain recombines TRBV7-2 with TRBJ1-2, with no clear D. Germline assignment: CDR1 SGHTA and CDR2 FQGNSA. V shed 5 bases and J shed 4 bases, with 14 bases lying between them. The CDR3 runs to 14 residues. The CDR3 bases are TGTGCCAGCAGCACCAGCCAGGCGAGCTATGGCTACACCTTC. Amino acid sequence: CASSTSQASYGYTF.

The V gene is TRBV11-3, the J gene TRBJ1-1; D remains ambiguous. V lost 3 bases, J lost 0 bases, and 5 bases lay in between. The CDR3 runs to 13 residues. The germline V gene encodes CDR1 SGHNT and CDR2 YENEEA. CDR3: CASSFEMNTEAFF. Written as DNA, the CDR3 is TGTGCCAGCAGCTTCGAGATGAACACTGAAGCTTTCTTT.

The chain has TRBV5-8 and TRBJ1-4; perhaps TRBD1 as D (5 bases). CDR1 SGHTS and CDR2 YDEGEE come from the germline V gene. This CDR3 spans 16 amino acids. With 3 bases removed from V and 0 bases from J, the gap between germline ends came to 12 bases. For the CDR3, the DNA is TGTGCCAGCAGCTCACCCAGGGAGCCAACTAATGAAAAACTGTTTTTT. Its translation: CASSSPREPTNEKLFF.

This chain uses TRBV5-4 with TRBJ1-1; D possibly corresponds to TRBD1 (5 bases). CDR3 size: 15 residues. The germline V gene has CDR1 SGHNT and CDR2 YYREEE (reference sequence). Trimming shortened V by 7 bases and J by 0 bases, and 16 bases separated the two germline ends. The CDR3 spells CASGIPGRLNTEAFF. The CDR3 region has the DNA TGTGCCAGCGGCATTCCGGGGCGGCTGAACACTGAAGCTTTCTTT.